The 17 T cell receptor beta chains listed next were all sequenced from one sample in a study of shared clonotypes between healthy human individuals. Only in-frame clones appear in the TCRdb table, and some are missing; sequencing was by immunoSEQ multiplex PCR. The data show some 2 million clones, approximately 95% seen once. Naive-designated CD8 cells lacked CD45RO, were positively enriched for CCR7, and omitted terminally differentiated effector memory CD45RA+ cells. Sequences were obtained from naive CD8+ T cells sorted from blood. The source of these receptors is a man in his late teens or twenties in good health.

This chain joins TRBV4-1 and TRBJ2-5; the D is unclear. CDR1 and CDR2 (germline): MGHRA, YSYEKL. Trimming removed 4 bases at V and 1 base at J, with 7 bases between. CDR3 length: 13 amino acids. CDR3 residues: CASSPWVQETQYF. The CDR3 DNA reads TGCGCCAGCAGCCCGTGGGTCCAAGAGACCCAGTACTTC.

CDR3 sequence (DNA): TGTGCCAGCTCCTGGTCCGGAACTCAGTTCGACGAGCAGTACTTC. Protein product: CASSWSGTQFDEQYF. The rearrangement links TRBV6-5 to TRBJ2-7; no reliable D call. There are 15 residues in the CDR3. Between the trimmed V and J ends, which lost 8 bases and 5 bases, there was a span of 22 bases. The germline CDR1 and CDR2 sequences are MNHEY and SVGAGI.

V gene TRBV7-6 combines with J gene TRBJ2-3; no reliable D call. V was clipped by 3 bases and J by 0 bases, with 4 bases between them. Germline assignment: CDR1 SGHVS and CDR2 FNYEAQ. This CDR3 spans 13 amino acids. The CDR3 nucleotides are TGTGCCAGCAGCTTGCACAGCACAGATACGCAGTATTTT. This encodes CASSLHSTDTQYF.

The genes are TRBV6-6 and TRBJ2-7, with 8 bases that match TRBD1. Trimming took 6 bases from V and 6 from J; bases not matched to a gene: 13. The CDR3 contains 15 residues. Looked up from germline, CDR1 is MNHNY and CDR2 is SVGAGI (reference sequence). The chain's CDR3 is CASRHPGQDRFEQYF. The CDR3 DNA follows: TGTGCCAGCAGACATCCGGGACAGGATAGGTTCGAGCAGTACTTC.

This chain connects TRBV7-9 to TRBJ2-3; D gene unclear. Germline CDR1 and CDR2: SEHNR and FQNEAQ (reference sequence). This CDR3 spans 13 amino acids. V lost 5 bases, J lost 4 bases, and 10 bases lay in between. CDR3 nucleotide sequence: TGTGCCAGCAGCCCCTCGGCTGCAGATACGCAGTATTTT. It is translated as CASSPSAADTQYF.

This chain uses TRBV28 with TRBJ1-5, with D uncertain. There are 13 residues in the CDR3. Trimming left V 6 bases short and J 2 bases short, with 8 bases between. Germline V gene sequence: CDR1 MDHEN, CDR2 SYDVKM. The DNA for the CDR3 is TGTGCCAGCAGCGTGTTTGGCAATCAGCCCCAGCATTTT. As protein: CASSVFGNQPQHF.

The chain links TRBV13 to TRBJ2-7, with TRBD1 matching over 10 bases. The CDR3 is 16 amino acids. CDR1 PRHDT and CDR2 FYEKMQ come from the germline V gene (reference sequence). V shed 1 base and J 0 bases; nucleotides not matched to a gene: 3. The CDR3 DNA reads TGTGCCAGCAGCTTAGCCGGGACAGGGGACTCCTACGAGCAGTACTTC. Translated, it gives CASSLAGTGDSYEQYF. The whole variable domain, remainder taken from reference TRBV13 and TRBJ2-7, is AAGVIQSPRHLIKEKRETATLKCYPIPRHDTVYWYQQGPGQDPQFLISFYEKMQSDKGSIPDRFSAQQFSDYHSELNMSSLELGDSALYFCASSLAGTGDSYEQYFGPGTRLTVT.

V gene TRBV27 combines with J gene TRBJ2-7; D ambiguous. Germline V gene data show CDR1 as MNHEY and CDR2 as SMNVEV (reference sequence). Trimming pared 8 bases from V and 0 bases from J, leaving 11 bases between. The CDR3 sequence is 13 residues long. The CDR3 sequence is CASALGLSYEQYF. CDR3 in DNA: TGTGCCAGCGCCCTAGGCCTCTCCTACGAGCAGTACTTC.

The rearrangement links TRBV11-2 to TRBJ1-5; TRBD1 might be the D (6 bases). The CDR3 length is 14 residues. CDR1 SGHAT and CDR2 FQNNGV come from the germline V gene. V gave up 5 bases and J gave up 10 bases, with 18 bases separating them. The CDR3 reads CASSPGVGGPPQHF. The CDR3 DNA follows: TGTGCCAGCAGCCCCGGGGTGGGGGGCCCTCCCCAGCATTTT.

The V call is TRBV5-6, the J call TRBJ1-2; D perhaps matches TRBD1 (6 bases). Trimming shortened V by 0 bases and J by 3 bases, and 12 bases separated the two germline ends. Germline CDR1 SGHDT, CDR2 YYEEEE. The CDR3 covers 15 residues. Written as DNA, the CDR3 is TGTGCCAGCAGCTTGGAGTGGGAGGGGGACTATGGCTACACCTTC. Protein: CASSLEWEGDYGYTF.

This clone was picked up one time. The CDR3 nucleotides read TGTGCCAGCAGTGAATGGGGGGCGGGTTCACCCCTCCACTTT. Amino acids: CASSEWGAGSPLHF. The chain uses TRBV5-6 and TRBJ1-6; tentative D call: TRBD1 (6 bases). CDR1 and CDR2 from the germline V gene are SGHDT and YYEEEE. This CDR3 region has 14 residues. The V end was cut by 5 bases, the J end by 9 bases, with 15 bases between.

This chain connects TRBV6-1 to TRBJ2-7; D remains ambiguous. Per germline, CDR1 MNHNS and CDR2 SASEGT. V was cut by 1 base and J by 5 bases, with 12 bases left in between. This CDR3 has 14 amino acids. DNA for the CDR3: TGTGCCAGCAGTGAAGGTCACTCGTTGGACGAGCAGTACTTC. Translation: CASSEGHSLDEQYF.

The chain couples TRBV9 to TRBJ1-1; D is unclear. V dropped 0 bases and J dropped 1 base, with 16 bases sitting between them. Per germline, CDR1 SGDLS and CDR2 YYNGEE. This CDR3 has 17 residues. The CDR3 loop reads CASSVDYSPRPNTEAFF. The CDR3 DNA reads TGTGCCAGCAGCGTAGATTATTCCCCCAGGCCGAACACTGAAGCTTTCTTT. Full variable domain (remainder filled in from reference TRBV9 and TRBJ1-1): DSGVTQTPKHLITATGQRVTLRCSPRSGDLSVYWYQQSLDQGLQFLIQYYNGEERAKGNILERFSAQQFPDLHSELNLSSLELGDSALYFCASSVDYSPRPNTEAFFGQGTRLTVV.

The rearrangement uses TRBV6-1 and TRBJ1-1, with TRBD1 as a possible D gene (6 bases). The CDR3 is 14 amino acids. V was pared by 7 bases and J by 1 base, with 13 bases between. Germline CDR1 reads MNHNS; CDR2 reads SASEGT. This chain's CDR3 is CASMPQGENTEAFF. The CDR3 DNA is TGTGCCAGCATGCCACAGGGAGAGAACACTGAAGCTTTCTTT.

The chain recombines TRBV7-9 with TRBJ2-3; TRBD2 matches at 10 bases. The J segment lost 0 bases and the V segment lost 5 bases, leaving 5 bases of the junction unmatched. Germline loops: CDR1 SEHNR, CDR2 FQNEAQ (reference sequence). This CDR3 spans 16 amino acids. CDR3 nucleotides: TGTGCCAGCAGCGCCCAGACTAGCGGGAGCACAGATACGCAGTATTTT. Amino acid sequence: CASSAQTSGSTDTQYF.

The gene calls are TRBV13 and TRBJ2-1, with D uncertain. This CDR3 region has 14 residues. Germline CDR1 and CDR2: PRHDT and FYEKMQ (reference sequence). V gave up 2 bases and J gave up 6 bases, with 11 bases separating them. This CDR3 is CASSLRAAGNEQFF. Here the CDR3 DNA reads TGTGCCAGCAGCTTACGGGCCGCTGGCAATGAGCAGTTCTTC.

The chain links TRBV28 to TRBJ1-5; tentative D call: TRBD1 (5 bases). V shed 7 bases and J shed 3 bases, with 19 bases lying between them. The CDR3 length is 16 residues. Germline CDR1 and CDR2: MDHEN and SYDVKM. The CDR3 coding sequence is TGTGCCAGCACCCTCCTAACGGGGGGGTTCAATCAGCCCCAGCATTTT. Its translation: CASTLLTGGFNQPQHF. The full variable domain, rest sourced from reference TRBV28 and TRBJ1-5, is DVKVTQSSRYLVKRTGEKVFLECVQDMDHENMFWYRQDPGLGLRLIYFSYDVKMKEKGDIPEGYSVSREKKERFSLILESASTNQTSMYLCASTLLTGGFNQPQHFGDGTRLSIL.